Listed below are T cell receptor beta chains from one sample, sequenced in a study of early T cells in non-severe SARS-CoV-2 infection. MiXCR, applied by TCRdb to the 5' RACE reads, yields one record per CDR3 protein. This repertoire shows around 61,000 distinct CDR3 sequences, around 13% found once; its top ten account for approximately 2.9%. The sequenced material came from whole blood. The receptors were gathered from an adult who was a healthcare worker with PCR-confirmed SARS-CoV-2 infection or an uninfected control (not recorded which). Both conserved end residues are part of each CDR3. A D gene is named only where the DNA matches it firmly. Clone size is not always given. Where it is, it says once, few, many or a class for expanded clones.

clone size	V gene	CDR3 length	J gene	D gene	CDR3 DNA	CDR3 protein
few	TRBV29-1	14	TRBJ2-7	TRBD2	TGCAGCGTTGAAGGGGCTAGCGGGAGCTACGAGCAGTACTTC	CSVEGASGSYEQYF
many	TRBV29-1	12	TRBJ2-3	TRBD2	TGCAGCGTACGGGACTACCAGGGTACGCAGTATTTT	CSVRDYQGTQYF
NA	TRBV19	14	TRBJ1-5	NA	TGTGCCAGTAGTATCCTCCAGCCAAATCAGCCCCAGCATTTT	CASSILQPNQPQHF
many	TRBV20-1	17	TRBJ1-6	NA	TGCAGTGCTAGAGATGGTGGCAGGGTAACTGATAATTCACCCCTCCACTTT	CSARDGGRVTDNSPLHF
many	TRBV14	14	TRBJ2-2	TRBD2	TGTGCCAGCAGCCAAGAGCGGGAGACCGGGGAGCTGTTTTTT	CASSQERETGELFF
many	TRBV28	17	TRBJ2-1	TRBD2	TGTGCCAGCAGTTTATCACAGGGACTAGCGATCTACAATGAGCAGTTCTTC	CASSLSQGLAIYNEQFF
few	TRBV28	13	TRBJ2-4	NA	TGTGCCACCACAAAGGGAGGGGGAAACATTCAGTACTTC	CATTKGGGNIQYF
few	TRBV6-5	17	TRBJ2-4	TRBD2	TGTGCCAGCAGTCGCTCGACTAGCGGAGCGGCGGTGAGCATTCAGTACTTC	CASSRSTSGAAVSIQYF
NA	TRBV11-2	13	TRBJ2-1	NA	TGTGCCAGCAGCTTAGTGGGGCCGTTCGAGCAGTTCTTC	CASSLVGPFEQFF
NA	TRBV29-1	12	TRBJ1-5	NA	TGCAGCGTTGAGTGGGGAGGTCAGCCCCAGCATTTT	CSVEWGGQPQHF
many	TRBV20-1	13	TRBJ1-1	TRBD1	TGCAGTGCTAGCGGACAGGTGAGGGGTGAAGCTTTCTTT	CSASGQVRGEAFF
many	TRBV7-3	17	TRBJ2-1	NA	TGTGCCAGCAGCCCAGATGGGGGGGCCTATTCCTACAATGAGCAGTTCTTC	CASSPDGGAYSYNEQFF
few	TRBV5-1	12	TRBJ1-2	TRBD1	TGCGCCAGCAGGGGGGACAGTCTTGGGTACACCTTC	CASRGDSLGYTF
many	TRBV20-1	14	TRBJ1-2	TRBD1	TGCAGTGCTAGGGCGATAGGACAGGGAGGAGGCTACACCTTC	CSARAIGQGGGYTF
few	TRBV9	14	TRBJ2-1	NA	TGTGCCAGCAGCCCGGCACCTCTATACAATGAGCAGTTCTTC	CASSPAPLYNEQFF
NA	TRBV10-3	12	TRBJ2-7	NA	TGTGCCATCCCCTCTGGTTGGGGGGAGCAGTACTTC	CAIPSGWGEQYF
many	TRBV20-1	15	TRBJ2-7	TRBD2	TGCAGTGCTCCACCCTCGGTGGGGGGGAACTACGAGCAGTACTTC	CSAPPSVGGNYEQYF
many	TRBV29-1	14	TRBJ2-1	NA	TGCAGCGTTGTAGCGCTGAGCTCCTACAATGAGCAGTTCTTC	CSVVALSSYNEQFF
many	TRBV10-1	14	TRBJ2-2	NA	TGCGCCAGCAGTGAGTCGAAGGCCACCGGGGAGCTGTTTTTT	CASSESKATGELFF
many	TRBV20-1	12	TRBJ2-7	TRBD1	TGCAGTGCTATCAGGGGGATAGGCGAGCAGTACTTC	CSAIRGIGEQYF
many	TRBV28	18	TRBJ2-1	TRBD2	TGTGCCAGCAGTCGGACTAGCGGGGGGTTCGGCTCCTACAATGAGCAGTTCTTC	CASSRTSGGFGSYNEQFF
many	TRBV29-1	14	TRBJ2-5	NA	TGCAGCGTTTATCGGTGGGAGGACCAAGAGACCCAGTACTTC	CSVYRWEDQETQYF
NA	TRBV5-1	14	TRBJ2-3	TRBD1	TGCGCCAGCAGCCCGGGGACAGACACAGATACGCAGTATTTT	CASSPGTDTDTQYF
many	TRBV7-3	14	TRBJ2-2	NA	TGTGCCAGCAGAGCCATAGGGATGGCCGGGGAGCTGTTTTTT	CASRAIGMAGELFF
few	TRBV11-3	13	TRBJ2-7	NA	TGTGCCAGCAGCTTAGGTACAGGCTACGAGCAGTACTTC	CASSLGTGYEQYF
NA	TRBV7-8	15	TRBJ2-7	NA	TGTGCCAGCAGCACCGGTGGTGGTCTCCCCTACGAGCAGTACTTC	CASSTGGGLPYEQYF
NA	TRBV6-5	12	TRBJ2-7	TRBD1	TGTGCCAGCAGTCTTGGACAGGGCGAGCAGTACTTC	CASSLGQGEQYF
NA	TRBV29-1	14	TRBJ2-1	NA	TGCAGCGTTGAGGGGGACCTAACTATCGGTGAGCAGTTCTTC	CSVEGDLTIGEQFF
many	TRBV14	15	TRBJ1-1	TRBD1	TGTGCCAGCAGCCCTTTCGTGACAGGGGGCACTGAAGCTTTCTTT	CASSPFVTGGTEAFF
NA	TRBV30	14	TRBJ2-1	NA	TGTGCCACCTCGGGAAGGGGCTCCTACAATGAGCAGTTCTTC	CATSGRGSYNEQFF
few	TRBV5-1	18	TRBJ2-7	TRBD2	TGCGCCAGCAGCTTGGCACCGCCGACTAGCGGGGGACACTACGAGCAGTACTTC	CASSLAPPTSGGHYEQYF
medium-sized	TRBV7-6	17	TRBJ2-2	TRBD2	TGTGCCAGCAGCCCAGCGCCTAGCGGGGGGGACACCGGGGAGCTGTTTTTT	CASSPAPSGGDTGELFF
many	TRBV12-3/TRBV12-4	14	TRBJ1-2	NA	TGTGCCAGCAGCCCGCACACAGGGACTTATGGCTACACCTTC	CASSPHTGTYGYTF
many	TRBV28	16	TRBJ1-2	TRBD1	TGTGCCAGCAGTTCCCTTCACAGGGGCCAGAACTATGGCTACACCTTC	CASSSLHRGQNYGYTF
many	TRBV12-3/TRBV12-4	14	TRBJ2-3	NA	TGTGCCAGCAGTTTTGGGGGGCGGACAGATACGCAGTATTTT	CASSFGGRTDTQYF
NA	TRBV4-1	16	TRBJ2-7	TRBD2	TGCGCCAGCAGCCAAGACCCTAGCGGGAGTCATCCCGAGCAGTACTTC	CASSQDPSGSHPEQYF
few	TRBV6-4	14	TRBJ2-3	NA	TGTGCCAGCAGTGAAGGCCAGGGCACAGATACGCAGTATTTT	CASSEGQGTDTQYF
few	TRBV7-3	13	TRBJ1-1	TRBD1	TGTGCCAGCAGCTTAATAACAGGGGCGCCGGCTTTCTTT	CASSLITGAPAFF
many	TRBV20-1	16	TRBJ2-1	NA	TGCAGTGCTAGTCCCGAGGGGCGGGGCTCCTACAATGAGCAGTTCTTC	CSASPEGRGSYNEQFF
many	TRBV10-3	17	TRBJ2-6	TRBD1	TGTGCCATCAGTGAGTCTTGGGGACAGGCTGGGGCCAACGTCCTGACTTTC	CAISESWGQAGANVLTF
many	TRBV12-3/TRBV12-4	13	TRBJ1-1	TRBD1	TGTGCCATCCTCGGGACAGGGCGAACTGAAGCTTTCTTT	CAILGTGRTEAFF